The rows below give T cell receptor beta chains drawn from one sample of a study of cytomegalovirus exposure and HLA in healthy donors. The repertoire was sequenced with immunoSEQ multiplex PCR; TCRdb's copy has only in-frame clones and lacks some. The table has some 110,000 clones, 76% seen once. Sequencing used PBMCs. These receptors were obtained from a man in his forties or fifties in good health and CMV-seropositive. Both conserved end residues are part of each CDR3. The D gene is left open where the match is weak. Clone size is shown for a subset of rows, as once, few, many or a class of expanded clone.

v_call	clone_size	d_call	j_call	cdr3_aa	cdr3_nt
TRBV6-1	once	NA	TRBJ1-2	CASSEGEEYYGYTF	TGTGCCAGCAGTGAAGGAGAAGAATACTATGGCTACACCTTC
TRBV9	NA	TRBD2	TRBJ2-7	CASSANSRDYDLSGQYF	TGTGCCAGCAGCGCCAACTCCCGGGACTACGACCTCTCAGGGCAGTACTTC
TRBV27	NA	TRBD2	TRBJ2-7	CASSLGGSSYEQYF	TGTGCCAGCAGTTTGGGCGGGAGCTCCTACGAGCAGTACTTC
TRBV29-1	NA	NA	TRBJ1-5	CSVAGDSNQPQHF	TGCAGCGTTGCCGGGGATAGCAATCAGCCCCAGCATTTT
TRBV11-3	once	NA	TRBJ1-2	CASSRDTRTYGYGYTF	TGTGCCAGCAGCCGGGACACGAGAACCTATGGATATGGCTACACCTTC
TRBV4-3	NA	TRBD1	TRBJ1-2	CASSPDRERALNYGYTF	TGCGCCAGCAGCCCGGACAGGGAACGAGCCCTTAACTATGGCTACACCTTC
TRBV4-1	few	TRBD2	TRBJ2-1	CASSQDPGTSGGGSSYNEQFF	TGCGCCAGCAGCCAAGATCCCGGGACTAGCGGGGGGGGGAGCTCCTACAATGAGCAGTTCTTC
TRBV6-5	NA	NA	TRBJ2-1	CASRADSYNEQFF	TGTGCCAGCAGAGCAGACAGCTACAATGAGCAGTTCTTC
TRBV4-1	NA	NA	TRBJ2-2	CASSHRNTGELFF	TGCGCCAGCAGCCACAGGAACACCGGGGAGCTGTTTTTT
TRBV7-2	NA	TRBD1	TRBJ1-1	CASSLAGGEGDAFF	TGTGCCAGCAGCTTGGCAGGGGGCGAGGGAGATGCTTTCTTT
TRBV2	NA	TRBD2	TRBJ2-7	CASNLLAGGEYEQYF	TGTGCCAGCAACCTCCTAGCGGGGGGTGAGTACGAGCAGTACTTC
TRBV28	NA	TRBD2	TRBJ2-5	CASSLTPGGGRETQYF	TGTGCCAGCAGTTTAACCCCTGGAGGCGGGAGAGAGACCCAGTACTTC
TRBV19	NA	NA	TRBJ2-3	CASTIGGARSDTQYF	TGTGCCAGTACCATAGGAGGGGCCCGATCGGATACGCAGTATTTT
TRBV29-1	NA	TRBD1	TRBJ2-1	CSVPGLGTGNEQFF	TGCAGCGTCCCCGGATTGGGGACAGGGAATGAGCAGTTCTTC
TRBV7-2	NA	NA	TRBJ2-7	CASSLVAGYEQYF	TGTGCCAGCAGCTTAGTTGCCGGGTACGAGCAGTACTTC
TRBV5-1	NA	TRBD2	TRBJ2-7	CASSSSGSSSYEQYF	TGCGCCAGCAGCTCTAGCGGGAGTAGTTCCTACGAGCAGTACTTC
TRBV4-2	NA	NA	TRBJ2-1	CASSQLARDNEQFF	TGTGCCAGCAGCCAACTAGCCAGAGACAATGAGCAGTTCTTC
TRBV9	NA	NA	TRBJ2-3	CASSGGQRATDTQYF	TGTGCCAGCAGCGGCGGGCAACGGGCCACAGATACGCAGTATTTT
TRBV5-6	NA	TRBD1	TRBJ2-7	CASRPAGTAYEQYF	TGTGCCAGCAGACCAGCCGGGACAGCTTACGAGCAGTACTTC
TRBV7-3	NA	NA	TRBJ2-1	CASSLGRANEQFF	TGTGCCAGCAGCCTTGGGCGTGCCAATGAGCAGTTCTTC
TRBV11-2	once	TRBD2	TRBJ2-3	CASSPQAGGLNTQYF	TGTGCCAGCAGCCCCCAAGCGGGGGGTCTAAATACGCAGTATTTT
TRBV7-2	NA	TRBD2	TRBJ2-7	CASSSNLAGGYEQYF	TGTGCCAGCAGCTCGAACCTAGCGGGAGGCTACGAGCAGTACTTC
TRBV7-2	NA	NA	TRBJ2-7	CASNRDTQDRQYF	TGTGCCAGCAACCGGGACACCCAAGACAGGCAGTACTTC
TRBV6-1	NA	NA	TRBJ2-3	CASSEAGQARTDTQYF	TGTGCCAGCAGTGAAGCGGGGCAGGCACGCACAGATACGCAGTATTTT
TRBV29-1	NA	TRBD2	TRBJ2-2	CSVSAGGRAGELFF	TGCAGCGTGTCGGCGGGGGGGAGAGCCGGGGAGCTGTTTTTT
TRBV5-6	once	TRBD1	TRBJ1-2	CASRRGTTNYGYTF	TGTGCCAGCCGCAGGGGGACGACTAACTATGGCTACACCTTC
TRBV28	NA	TRBD1	TRBJ1-3	CASSRDRYGNTIYF	TGTGCCAGCAGTCGGGACAGATACGGAAACACCATATATTTT
TRBV28	NA	NA	TRBJ1-1	CASTEGGALVYTEAFF	TGTGCCAGCACCGAAGGTGGGGCTCTCGTCTACACTGAAGCTTTCTTT
TRBV2	few	NA	TRBJ2-7	CASSEIQEREQYF	TGTGCCAGCAGCGAAATACAGGAACGGGAGCAGTACTTC
TRBV14	NA	NA	TRBJ2-7	CASSRNPSYEQYF	TGTGCCAGCAGTCGTAACCCCAGCTACGAGCAGTACTTC
TRBV14	few	TRBD2	TRBJ2-3	CASSQDQGTTEQYF	TGTGCCAGCAGCCAAGATCAAGGGACTACCGAACAGTATTTT
TRBV7-9	once	NA	TRBJ2-1	CASSPHYNEQFF	TGTGCCAGCAGCCCACATTACAATGAGCAGTTCTTC
TRBV19	NA	NA	TRBJ1-4	CASSMGAGGVEKLFF	TGTGCCAGTAGTATGGGGGCGGGAGGCGTTGAAAAACTGTTTTTT
TRBV21-1	NA	NA	TRBJ2-1	CASSKALDWRGGDEQFF	TGTGCCAGCAGCAAAGCGCTCGACTGGCGGGGGGGGGATGAGCAGTTCTTC
TRBV2	NA	TRBD1	TRBJ1-2	CASSDWPGGLYGYTF	TGTGCCAGCAGTGATTGGCCAGGGGGCCTCTATGGCTACACCTTC
TRBV5-4	NA	TRBD2	TRBJ2-2	CASSTRAGGNTGELFF	TGTGCCAGCAGCACCCGAGCGGGGGGGAACACCGGGGAGCTGTTTTTT
TRBV5-8	NA	TRBD2	TRBJ2-7	CASSSPVGLAGDYEQYF	TGTGCCAGCAGCTCCCCCGTCGGACTAGCGGGAGACTACGAGCAGTACTTC
TRBV30	NA	NA	TRBJ2-7	CAWGMLDGLPSYEQYF	TGTGCCTGGGGTATGTTAGACGGACTACCCTCCTACGAGCAGTACTTC
TRBV19	NA	NA	TRBJ1-2	CASSMSRDGGRGYGYTF	TGTGCCAGTAGTATGTCCCGGGACGGGGGGCGCGGCTATGGCTACACCTTC
TRBV30	NA	NA	TRBJ1-6	CAATAGVHNSPLHF	TGTGCCGCAACCGCCGGGGTCCATAATTCACCCCTCCACTTT
TRBV5-4	NA	NA	TRBJ2-5	CASSWGGGAETQYF	TGTGCCAGCAGCTGGGGAGGAGGGGCGGAGACCCAGTACTTC
TRBV7-9	NA	NA	TRBJ2-1	CASSYTVNEQFF	TGTGCCAGCAGCTATACGGTTAATGAGCAGTTCTTC
TRBV7-3	few	TRBD1	TRBJ2-7	CASSPDRGEQYF	TGTGCCAGCAGCCCCGACAGGGGCGAGCAGTACTTC
TRBV7-2	NA	TRBD1	TRBJ2-7	CASSLGSDRGDEQYF	TGTGCCAGCAGCTTAGGCTCGGACAGGGGTGACGAGCAGTACTTC
TRBV7-2	NA	TRBD2	TRBJ2-7	CASSSLAGEYEQYF	TGTGCCAGCAGCTCCCTAGCGGGGGAATACGAGCAGTACTTC
TRBV29-1	NA	TRBD1	TRBJ1-2	CSVDRRGQVGYTF	TGCAGCGTTGATAGGAGGGGGCAGGTTGGCTACACCTTC
TRBV27	NA	TRBD1	TRBJ2-7	CASSPGTGGEQYF	TGTGCCAGCAGTCCAGGGACAGGGGGCGAGCAGTACTTC
TRBV4-3	NA	NA	TRBJ1-2	CASSQVTGSTNYGYTF	TGCGCCAGCAGCCAAGTTACAGGGTCAACTAACTATGGCTACACCTTC
TRBV7-3	NA	NA	TRBJ2-1	CASSPKDRFLSNEQFF	TGTGCCAGCAGCCCGAAAGACAGGTTCCTCAGCAATGAGCAGTTCTTC
TRBV4-1	NA	TRBD1	TRBJ1-1	CASSLDRGVTEAFF	TGCGCCAGCAGTCTGGACAGGGGTGTTACTGAAGCTTTCTTT
TRBV18	NA	TRBD2	TRBJ2-1	CASSVLAGDNNEQFF	TGTGCCAGCTCAGTTCTAGCGGGGGATAACAATGAGCAGTTCTTC
TRBV5-1	NA	NA	TRBJ1-6	CASRTDYNSPLHF	TGCGCCAGTAGGACAGACTATAATTCACCCCTCCACTTT
TRBV28	NA	TRBD1	TRBJ2-5	CASSLSDRVETQYF	TGTGCCAGCAGTTTATCCGACAGGGTAGAGACCCAGTACTTC
TRBV2	few	NA	TRBJ1-2	CASRGSAVSYGYTF	TGTGCCAGTCGGGGATCAGCCGTCTCCTATGGCTACACCTTC
TRBV9	NA	TRBD1	TRBJ1-2	CASSPLDRDYGYTF	TGTGCCAGCAGCCCGCTCGACAGGGATTATGGCTACACCTTC